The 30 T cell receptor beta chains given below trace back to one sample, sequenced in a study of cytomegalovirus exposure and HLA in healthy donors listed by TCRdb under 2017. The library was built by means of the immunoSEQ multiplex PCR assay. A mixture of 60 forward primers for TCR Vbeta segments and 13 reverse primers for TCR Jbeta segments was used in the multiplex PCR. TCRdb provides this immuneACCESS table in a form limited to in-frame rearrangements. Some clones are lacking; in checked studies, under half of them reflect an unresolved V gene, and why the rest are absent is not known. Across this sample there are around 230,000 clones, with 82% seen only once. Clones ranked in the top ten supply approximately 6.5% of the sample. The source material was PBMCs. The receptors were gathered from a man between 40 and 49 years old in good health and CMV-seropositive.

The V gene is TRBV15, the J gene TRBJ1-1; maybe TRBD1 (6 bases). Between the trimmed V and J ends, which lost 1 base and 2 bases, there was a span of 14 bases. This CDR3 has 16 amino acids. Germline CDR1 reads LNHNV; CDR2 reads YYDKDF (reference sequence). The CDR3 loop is CATSRGVGTLNTEAFF. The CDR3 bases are TGTGCCACCAGCAGAGGGGTCGGGACATTAAACACTGAAGCTTTCTTT.

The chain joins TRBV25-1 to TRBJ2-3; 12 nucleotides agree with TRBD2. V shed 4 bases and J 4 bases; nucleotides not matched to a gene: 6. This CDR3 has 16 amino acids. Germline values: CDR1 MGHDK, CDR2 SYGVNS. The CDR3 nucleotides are TGTGCCAGCAGTGGTACTAGCGGGAGGTCGCCAGATACGCAGTATTTT. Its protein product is CASSGTSGRSPDTQYF.

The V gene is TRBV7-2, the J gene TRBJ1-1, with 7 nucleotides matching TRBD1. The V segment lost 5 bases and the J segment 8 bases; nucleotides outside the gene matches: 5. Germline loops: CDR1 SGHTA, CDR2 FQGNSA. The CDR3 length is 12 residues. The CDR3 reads CASSQRQGEAFF. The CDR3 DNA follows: TGTGCCAGCAGCCAACGACAGGGCGAAGCTTTCTTT.

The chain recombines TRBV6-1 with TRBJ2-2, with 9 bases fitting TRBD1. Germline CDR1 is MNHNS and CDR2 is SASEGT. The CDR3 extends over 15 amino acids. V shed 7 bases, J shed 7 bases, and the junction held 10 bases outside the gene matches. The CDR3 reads CASTPNRGRSGELFF. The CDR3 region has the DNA TGTGCCAGCACCCCGAACAGGGGGCGTAGCGGGGAGCTGTTTTTT.

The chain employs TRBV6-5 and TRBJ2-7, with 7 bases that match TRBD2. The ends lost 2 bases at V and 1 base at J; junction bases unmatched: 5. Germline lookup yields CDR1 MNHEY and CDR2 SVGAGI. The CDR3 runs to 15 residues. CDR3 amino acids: CASSYEWEGSYEQYF. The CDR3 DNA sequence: TGTGCCAGCAGTTACGAGTGGGAGGGTTCCTACGAGCAGTACTTC.

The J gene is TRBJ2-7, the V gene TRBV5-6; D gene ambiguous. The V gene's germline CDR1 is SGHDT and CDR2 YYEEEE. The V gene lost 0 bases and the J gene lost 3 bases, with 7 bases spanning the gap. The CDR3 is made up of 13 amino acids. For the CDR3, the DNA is TGTGCCAGCAGCTTGGCCGCTAGCTACGAGCAGTACGTC. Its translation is CASSLAASYEQYV.

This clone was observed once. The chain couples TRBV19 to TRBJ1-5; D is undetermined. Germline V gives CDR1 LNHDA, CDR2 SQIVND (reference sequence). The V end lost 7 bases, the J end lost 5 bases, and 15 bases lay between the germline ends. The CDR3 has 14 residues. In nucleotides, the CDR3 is TGTGCCAGTAACTTGGAGGACGGCTATCAGCCCCAGCATTTT. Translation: CASNLEDGYQPQHF.

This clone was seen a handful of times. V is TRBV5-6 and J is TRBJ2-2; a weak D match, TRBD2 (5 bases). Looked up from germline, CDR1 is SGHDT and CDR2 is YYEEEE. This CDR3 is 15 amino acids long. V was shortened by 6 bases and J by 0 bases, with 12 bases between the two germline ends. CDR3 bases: TGTGCCAGCACCCGAGGCGGGTCGAACACCGGGGAGCTGTTTTTT. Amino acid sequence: CASTRGGSNTGELFF.

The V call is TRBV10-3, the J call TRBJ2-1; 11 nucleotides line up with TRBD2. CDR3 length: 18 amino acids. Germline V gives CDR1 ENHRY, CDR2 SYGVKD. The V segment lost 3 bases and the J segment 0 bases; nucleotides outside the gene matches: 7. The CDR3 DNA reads TGTGCCATCAGTGAAGGGACTAGCGGTCCTAGCTCCTACAATGAGCAGTTCTTC. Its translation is CAISEGTSGPSSYNEQFF.

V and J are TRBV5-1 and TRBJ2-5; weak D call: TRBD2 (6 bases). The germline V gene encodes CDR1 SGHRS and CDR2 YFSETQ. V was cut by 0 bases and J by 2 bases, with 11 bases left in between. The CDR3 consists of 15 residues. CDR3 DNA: TGCGCCAGCAGCTTGGTCACAGGAGGGCAAGAGACCCAGTACTTC. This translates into CASSLVTGGQETQYF.

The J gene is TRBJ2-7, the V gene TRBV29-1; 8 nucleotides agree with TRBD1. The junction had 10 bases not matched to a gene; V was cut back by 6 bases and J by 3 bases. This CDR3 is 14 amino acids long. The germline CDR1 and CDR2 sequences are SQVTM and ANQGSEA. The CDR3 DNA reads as TGCAGCGTCCGGGTGGCACAGGGGGGCTACGAGCAGTACTTC. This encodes CSVRVAQGGYEQYF.

Here the CDR3 reads CASSADIASYEQYF. CDR3 nucleotide sequence: TGTGCCAGCAGCGCGGACATCGCCTCCTACGAGCAGTACTTC. The chain couples TRBV5-6 to TRBJ2-7, with a weak D call TRBD1 (5 bases). The CDR3 runs 14 residues. Germline-derived CDR1 and CDR2 are SGHDT and YYEEEE. Trimming removed 4 bases at V and 0 bases at J, with 11 bases between.

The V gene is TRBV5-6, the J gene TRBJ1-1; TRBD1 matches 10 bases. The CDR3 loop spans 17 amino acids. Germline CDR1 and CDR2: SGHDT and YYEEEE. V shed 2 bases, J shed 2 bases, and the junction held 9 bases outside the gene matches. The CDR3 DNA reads TGTGCCAGCAGCTTAGGGACAGGGGTATTAAGAAACACTGAAGCTTTCTTT. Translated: CASSLGTGVLRNTEAFF.

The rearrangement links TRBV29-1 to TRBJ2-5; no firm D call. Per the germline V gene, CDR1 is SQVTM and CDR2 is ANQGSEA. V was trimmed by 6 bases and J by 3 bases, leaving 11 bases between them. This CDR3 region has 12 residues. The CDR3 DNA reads TGCAGCGTCTGGCTAGTGGAAGAGACCCAGTACTTC. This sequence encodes CSVWLVEETQYF. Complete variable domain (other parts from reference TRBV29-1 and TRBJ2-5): SAVISQKPSRDICQRGTSLTIQCQVDSQVTMMFWYRQQPGQSLTLIATANQGSEATYESGFVIDKFPISRPNLTFSTLTVSNMSPEDSSIYLCSVWLVEETQYFGPGTRLLVL.

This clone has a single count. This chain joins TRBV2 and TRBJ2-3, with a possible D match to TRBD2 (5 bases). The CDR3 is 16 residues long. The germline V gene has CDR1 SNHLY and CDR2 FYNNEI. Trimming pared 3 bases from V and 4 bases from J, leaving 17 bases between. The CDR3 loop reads CASSDLANQEADTQYF. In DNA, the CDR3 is TGTGCCAGCAGTGACCTAGCAAACCAGGAAGCAGATACGCAGTATTTT.

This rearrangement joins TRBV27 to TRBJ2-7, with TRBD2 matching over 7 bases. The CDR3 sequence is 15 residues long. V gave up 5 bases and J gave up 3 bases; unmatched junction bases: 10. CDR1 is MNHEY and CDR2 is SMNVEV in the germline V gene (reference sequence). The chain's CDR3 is CASSPLADKGYEQYF. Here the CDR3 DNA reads TGTGCCAGCAGTCCCCTAGCGGATAAGGGCTACGAGCAGTACTTC.

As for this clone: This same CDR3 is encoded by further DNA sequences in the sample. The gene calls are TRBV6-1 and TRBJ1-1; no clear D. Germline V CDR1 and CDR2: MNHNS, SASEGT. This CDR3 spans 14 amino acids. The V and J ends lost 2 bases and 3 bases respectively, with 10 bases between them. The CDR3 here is CASSEKLRDTEAFF. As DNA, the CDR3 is TGTGCCAGCAGTGAAAAACTTCGAGACACTGAAGCTTTCTTT.

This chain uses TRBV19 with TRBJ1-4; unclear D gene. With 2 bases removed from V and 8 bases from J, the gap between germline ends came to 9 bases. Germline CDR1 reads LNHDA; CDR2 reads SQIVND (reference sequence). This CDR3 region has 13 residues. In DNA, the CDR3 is TGTGCCAGTAGTATATCTGGAGTCGAAAAACTGTTTTTT. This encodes CASSISGVEKLFF.

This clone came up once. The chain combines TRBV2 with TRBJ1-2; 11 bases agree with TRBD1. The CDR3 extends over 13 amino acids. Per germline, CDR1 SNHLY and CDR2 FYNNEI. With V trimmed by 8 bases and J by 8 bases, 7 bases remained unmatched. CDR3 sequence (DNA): TGTGCCAGCGCCGGACAGGGGGCCTCCGGCTACACCTTC. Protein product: CASAGQGASGYTF.

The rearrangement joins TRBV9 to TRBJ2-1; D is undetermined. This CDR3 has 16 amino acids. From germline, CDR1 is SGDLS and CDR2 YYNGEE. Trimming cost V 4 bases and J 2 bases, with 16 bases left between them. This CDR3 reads CASSSHTENPYNEQFF. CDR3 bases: TGTGCCAGCAGCTCCCATACAGAAAACCCCTACAATGAGCAGTTCTTC.

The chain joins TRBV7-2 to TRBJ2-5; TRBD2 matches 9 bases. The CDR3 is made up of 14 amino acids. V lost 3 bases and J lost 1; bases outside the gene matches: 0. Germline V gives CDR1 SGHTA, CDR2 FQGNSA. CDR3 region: CASSLTSGQETQYF. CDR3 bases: TGTGCCAGCAGCTTGACTAGCGGCCAAGAGACCCAGTACTTC.

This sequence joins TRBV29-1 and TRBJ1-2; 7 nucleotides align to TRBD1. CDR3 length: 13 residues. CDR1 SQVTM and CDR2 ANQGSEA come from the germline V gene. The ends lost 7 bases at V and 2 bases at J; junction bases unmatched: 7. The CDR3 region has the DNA TGCAGCGGCCTAGGACAGGCCAACTATGGCTACACCTTC. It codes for CSGLGQANYGYTF.

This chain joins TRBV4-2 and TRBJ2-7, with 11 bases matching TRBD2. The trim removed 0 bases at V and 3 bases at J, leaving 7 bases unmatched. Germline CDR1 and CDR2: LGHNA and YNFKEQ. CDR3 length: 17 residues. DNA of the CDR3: TGTGCCAGCAGCCAAGAAAAGCTAGCGGGGGGCTTCTACGAGCAGTACTTC. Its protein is CASSQEKLAGGFYEQYF.

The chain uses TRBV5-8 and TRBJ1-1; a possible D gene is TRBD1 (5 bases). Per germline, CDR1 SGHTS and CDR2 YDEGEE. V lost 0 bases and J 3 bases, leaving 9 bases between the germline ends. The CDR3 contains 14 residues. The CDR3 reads CASSLELGDTEAFF. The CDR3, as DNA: TGTGCCAGCAGCTTGGAGCTAGGGGACACTGAAGCTTTCTTT.

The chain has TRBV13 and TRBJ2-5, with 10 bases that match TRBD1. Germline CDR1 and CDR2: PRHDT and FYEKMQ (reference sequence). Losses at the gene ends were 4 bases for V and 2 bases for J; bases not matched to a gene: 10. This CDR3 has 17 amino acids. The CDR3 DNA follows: TGTGCCAGCAGCTCCCGGGACAGGGGTAACTTACAAGAGACCCAGTACTTC. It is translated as CASSSRDRGNLQETQYF.

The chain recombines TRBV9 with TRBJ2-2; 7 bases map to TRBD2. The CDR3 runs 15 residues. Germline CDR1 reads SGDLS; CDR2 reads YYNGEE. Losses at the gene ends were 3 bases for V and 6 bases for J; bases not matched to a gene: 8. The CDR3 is CASSGGGRRPGELFF. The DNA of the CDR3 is TGTGCCAGCAGCGGGGGGGGGAGAAGGCCCGGGGAGCTGTTTTTT.

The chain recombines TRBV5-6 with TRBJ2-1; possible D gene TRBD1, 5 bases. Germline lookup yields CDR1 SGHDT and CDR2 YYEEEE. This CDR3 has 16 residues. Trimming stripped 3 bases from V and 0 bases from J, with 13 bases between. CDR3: CASSSEGVSSYNEQFF. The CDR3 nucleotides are TGTGCCAGCAGCTCCGAAGGGGTCAGCTCCTACAATGAGCAGTTCTTC.

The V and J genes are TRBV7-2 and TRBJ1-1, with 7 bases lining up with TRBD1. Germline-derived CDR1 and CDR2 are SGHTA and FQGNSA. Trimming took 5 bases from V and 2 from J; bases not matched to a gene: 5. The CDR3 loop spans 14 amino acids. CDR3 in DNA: TGTGCCAGCAGCCCCGGGACAGACAACACTGAAGCTTTCTTT. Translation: CASSPGTDNTEAFF.

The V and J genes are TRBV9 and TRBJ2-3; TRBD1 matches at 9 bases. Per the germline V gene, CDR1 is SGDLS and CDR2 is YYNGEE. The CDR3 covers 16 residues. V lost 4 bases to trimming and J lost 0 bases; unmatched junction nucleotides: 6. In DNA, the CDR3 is TGTGCCAGCAGCCCCGGGGACAGGGTTAGCACAGATACGCAGTATTTT. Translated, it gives CASSPGDRVSTDTQYF.

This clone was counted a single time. The CDR3 spells CASRQREDAYEQYV. The CDR3 DNA reads TGTGCCAGCAGGCAGCGGGAGGACGCCTACGAGCAGTACGTC. This chain joins TRBV5-4 and TRBJ2-7, with 9 positions matching TRBD2. The CDR3 has 14 residues. The germline CDR1 and CDR2 sequences are SGHNT and YYREEE (reference sequence). The V segment lost 5 bases and the J segment 2 bases; nucleotides outside the gene matches: 5.